Included here is one T cell receptor beta chain sequence, with context. Its antigen remains undetermined. Base qualities are missing; no much larger clone stands one base away. This specimen belongs to a study of blood T cell repertoires in COVID-19 (dated by TCRdb to 2020 to 2022). Regarding the study in general: Collaborator samples came from the United States, Italy and Spain and covered acute and convalescent phases of COVID-19. The material from the prospective study consisted of cDNA or gDNA derived from T cells, B-cell-depleted T cells, or PBMCs. Samples were obtained from the ongoing ImmuneRACE study (first 160 participants) and from about 1,300 subjects provided by 6 global collaborators. Where HLA class I and class II types were available, the types were taken from metadata supplied by the sample provider, not from assay-based typing. The sample metadata nearly always contained a de-identified subject ID, COVID-19 status, age in years and sex. The repertoires were released in a freely available public database meant as a resource for research on the immune response to SARS-CoV-2. The dataset comprised deeply sampled blood TCRbeta repertoires from subjects exposed to, actively infected with, or recovered from COVID-19.

Measured from the cysteine to the phenylalanine, the CDR3 is 12 residues long. The read is trimmed to its CDR3 DNA, 36 bases read in frame from base 1. The germline V gene specifies ENHRY as CDR1 and SYGVKD as CDR2. Trimming accounts for 7 bases at V and 10 bases at J, while the number of junction bases matched to no gene is 6. The immunoSEQ Assay, a bias-controlled multiplex PCR, was used to amplify TCRbeta CDR3 regions from genomic DNA. In the authors' own workflow: The number of nucleated cells in each sample was estimated by amplification of reference gene primers within the assay. To quantify the absolute abundance of each unique TCRbeta CDR3 rearrangement, sequence reads were collapsed and filtered. For each sample, productive Simpson clonality was calculated as the square root of Simpson's diversity index over productive rearrangements. The immuneACCESS repertoire file appears here via TCRdb, limited to in-frame rearrangements. These files lack a portion of the clones; in checked studies, under half of the deficit traces to unresolved V genes, and the cause of the others is not known. V and J calls plus clone size are reproduced from that table; the DNA served to infer D and trimming. Across this sample there are 250,000 or so clones, with almost 90% seen only once. Roughly 2.2% of the sample lies in the top ten.

One collaborating source in Seattle enrolled patients while the patients were actively infected and followed the patients over time throughout the course of disease. Each collaborating institution followed its own protocols to collect whole blood in K2EDTA tubes. For TCRbeta analysis, collaborator samples were shipped as frozen whole blood, as isolated PBMCs, or as DNA extracted from either sample type. Broad study findings and their caveats: Clinical and demographic metadata were provided uncurated, with the amount varying by source and participant.

Rearrangement joined TRBV10-3 to TRBJ1-1, with 10 middle bases fitting TRBD1. The receptor comes from a woman aged 60-75 years with COVID-19, enrolled during active disease. Source material: peripheral blood. The DNA sequence follows: TGTGCCATCAACCCGGGACAGGGGTCAGCTTTCTTT. It is translated as CAINPGQGSAFF.